One sample yielded the 7 T cell receptor beta chains listed below, sequenced in a study of cytomegalovirus exposure and HLA in healthy donors. Profiling relied on immunoSEQ multiplex PCR, and the TCRdb table lists in-frame clones only, not all of them. The sample contains some 260,000 clones, more than 85% of which appear only once. Sequenced input: PBMCs. Receptor source: a man aged 18 to 30 in good health and CMV-seropositive.

The CDR3 DNA follows: TGTGCCAGCAGCCCGGACAGGGGAAACTATGGCTACACCTTC. Translation: CASSPDRGNYGYTF. The chain uses TRBV7-2 and TRBJ1-2, with 9 bases fitting TRBD1. Germline CDR1 SGHTA, CDR2 FQGNSA. The V and J ends lost 5 bases and 2 bases, in that order; junction bases with no gene match: 3. The CDR3 is 14 residues long.

This chain connects TRBV27 to TRBJ2-7; the match to TRBD1 covers 9 bases. The germline gives CDR1 MNHEY, CDR2 SMNVEV (reference sequence). V dropped 1 base and J dropped 5; count of bases not matched to a gene: 6. This CDR3 contains 15 residues. The CDR3 protein is CASSLWGTGSHEQYF. The CDR3 nucleotides are TGTGCCAGCAGTTTATGGGGGACAGGGTCTCACGAGCAGTACTTC.

The chain is built from TRBV9 and TRBJ2-2; 9 nucleotides match TRBD2. The germline gives CDR1 SGDLS, CDR2 YYNGEE. The CDR3 runs 14 residues. The junction had 7 bases not matched to a gene; V was cut back by 4 bases and J by 9 bases. The CDR3 DNA sequence: TGTGCCAGCAGCCCTGGGACTAGCTGGCGGGAGCTGTTTTTT. It codes for CASSPGTSWRELFF.

The chain combines TRBV7-7 with TRBJ2-1, with 11 positions matching TRBD2. J lost 8 bases, V lost 5 bases, and 5 bases had no gene match. The CDR3 runs to 14 residues. Looked up from germline, CDR1 is SSHAT and CDR2 is FNYEAQ (reference sequence). CDR3 region: CASSRGTSGYEQFF. DNA for the CDR3: TGTGCCAGCAGCCGTGGGACTAGCGGATATGAGCAGTTCTTC.

This chain links TRBV6-4 with TRBJ1-2; D not certain. Germline assignment: CDR1 MRHNA and CDR2 SNTAGT. V was pared by 6 bases and J by 4 bases, with 18 bases between. CDR3 length equals 15 residues. The CDR3 spells CASREEPGLFYGYTF. The CDR3 bases are TGTGCCAGCAGAGAGGAACCAGGCCTCTTCTATGGCTACACCTTC.

This clone has just a few counts. The chain has TRBV7-6 and TRBJ2-6; the D gene is possibly TRBD2 (6 bases). Trimming removed 2 bases from V and 3 bases from J, with 14 bases in between. Per the germline V gene, CDR1 is SGHVS and CDR2 is FNYEAQ. This CDR3 is built from 17 residues. CDR3 sequence: CASSLLSQGLGANVLTF. CDR3 in DNA: TGTGCCAGCAGCTTACTGTCGCAGGGACTTGGGGCCAACGTCCTGACTTTC.

This rearrangement joins TRBV2 to TRBJ1-2, with 7 bases that match TRBD1. CDR1 is SNHLY, CDR2 FYNNEI, per germline. V lost 4 bases and J lost 5; bases outside the gene matches: 1. The CDR3 extends over 12 amino acids. The CDR3: CASSGTGYGYTF. The CDR3 DNA reads as TGTGCCAGCAGTGGGACAGGTTATGGCTACACCTTC.